This T cell receptor (beta chain) comes out of a study of tumor-infiltrating lymphocytes in primary liver carcinoma. Whole-study findings and limits: Significantly larger top-250-clone fractions were found in tumors than in blood (p = 0.039).

RNA was extracted from whole blood without cell sorting, alongside germline DNA. In its sample, this clonotype was seen many times. The target antigen is unknown. The input was approximately 500 ng total RNA; TCR beta cDNA was made from it with a constant-region primer. Three rounds of nested multiplex PCR with slightly modified ARM-PCR produced TCR beta libraries. Amplification in the first two PCR rounds was performed using TRBV1-TRBV30 forward primers and a C-beta reverse primer for approximately 10 cycles each. TCRdb called the multiplex PCR reads again in MiXCR, with one record for every CDR3 protein. The table shows about 300,000 distinct CDR3 sequences, with 50% to 70% occurring only once. The germline CDR1 and CDR2 sequences are SGHDN and FVKESK. The CDR3 contains 12 residues. With 8 bases removed from V and 0 bases from J, the gap between germline ends came to 4 bases.

The chain combines TRBV14 with TRBJ2-2; D unresolved. This TCR came from a man in his forties with primary liver carcinoma and hepatitis B virus infection. The sample comprised peripheral blood. CDR3 in amino acids: CASRPNTGELFF. In DNA, the CDR3 is TGTGCCAGCCGCCCGAACACCGGGGAGCTGTTTTTT.